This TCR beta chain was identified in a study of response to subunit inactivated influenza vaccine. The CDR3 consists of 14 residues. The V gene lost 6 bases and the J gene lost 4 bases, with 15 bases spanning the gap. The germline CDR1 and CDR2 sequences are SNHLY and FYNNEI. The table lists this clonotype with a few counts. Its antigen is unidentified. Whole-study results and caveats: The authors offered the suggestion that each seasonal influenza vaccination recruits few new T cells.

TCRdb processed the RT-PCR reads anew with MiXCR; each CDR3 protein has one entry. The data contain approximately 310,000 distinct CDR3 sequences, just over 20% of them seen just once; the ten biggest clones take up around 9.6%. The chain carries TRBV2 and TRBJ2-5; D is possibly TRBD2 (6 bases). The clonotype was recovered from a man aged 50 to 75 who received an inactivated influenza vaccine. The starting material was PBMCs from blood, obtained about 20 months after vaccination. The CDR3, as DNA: TGTGCCAGCAGCGAACTACTAGCTAGAGAGACCCAGTACTTC. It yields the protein CASSELLARETQYF.